Listed below are T cell receptor beta chains from one sample, sequenced in a study of blood T cell repertoires in COVID-19. TCRdb's table, derived via immunoSEQ multiplex PCR, lists solely in-frame clones and lacks some. The sample comprises approximately 230,000 clones, approximately 82% of which are singletons, and approximately 5.3% rests with the top ten. Material: peripheral blood. These receptors all stem from an elderly man with acute or convalescent COVID-19. Both conserved end residues are part of each CDR3. D genes are given only for firm matches. Size is omitted from some rows. Given values are once, few, many or a class for expanded clones.

V	J	size	D	DNA	CDR3
TRBV7-3	TRBJ1-6	few	-	TGTGCCAGCAGCTTAGGACCAGGGCCCTTTAATTCACCCCTCCACTTT	CASSLGPGPFNSPLHF
TRBV4-2	TRBJ2-1	-	-	TGTGCCAGCAGCCAAGACGGGGATACCTCCTACAATGAGCAGTTCTTC	CASSQDGDTSYNEQFF
TRBV27	TRBJ2-1	-	TRBD1	TGTGCCAGCAGATTATCGACAGGGAAGTCCTACAATGAGCAGTTCTTC	CASRLSTGKSYNEQFF
TRBV6-5	TRBJ2-3	-	TRBD2	TGTGCCAGCAAATTAGCGGGCGCCACAGATACGCAGTATTTT	CASKLAGATDTQYF
TRBV7-9	TRBJ2-4	few	-	TGTGCCAGCAGCTTCGACAGTGGGGACATTCAGTACTTC	CASSFDSGDIQYF
TRBV7-8	TRBJ2-2	-	-	TGTGCCAGCAGCTTACAGGGTACCGGGGAGCTGTTTTTT	CASSLQGTGELFF
TRBV2	TRBJ1-1	-	-	TGTGCCAGCAGCCGGACTATGACGGAAATCGGGGCTTTCTTT	CASSRTMTEIGAFF
TRBV7-9	TRBJ2-7	-	TRBD2	TGTGCCAGCAGCGCCAGGACTAGCGGGAGCTTCACCTACGAGCAGTACTTC	CASSARTSGSFTYEQYF
TRBV7-9	TRBJ1-1	-	-	TGTGCCAGCGCCGACGATAGTAGCAATTTGAACACTGAAGCTTTCTTT	CASADDSSNLNTEAFF
TRBV5-8	TRBJ2-7	-	-	TGTGCCAGCAGCCGGGACTGGGGCGAGCAGTACTTC	CASSRDWGEQYF
TRBV3-1/TRBV3-2	TRBJ1-5	-	-	TGTGCCAGCAGCCAGGGCCAGATTAGCAATCAGCCCCAGCATTTT	CASSQGQISNQPQHF
TRBV11-2	TRBJ2-7	-	TRBD1	TGTGCCAGCAGCATCAGGGGGTTCCGTGACGAGCAGTACTTC	CASSIRGFRDEQYF
TRBV2	TRBJ2-1	few	-	TGTGCCAGCAGCGGCGGCGACTACAATGAGCAGTTCTTC	CASSGGDYNEQFF
TRBV3-1/TRBV3-2	TRBJ1-1	-	-	TGTGCCAGCAGCCCCGGGATTTCAGAAGCTTTCTTT	CASSPGISEAFF
TRBV14	TRBJ1-2	-	-	TGTGCCAGCAGCCAAGAGGTCAGAAACTATGGCTACACCTTC	CASSQEVRNYGYTF
TRBV6-5	TRBJ1-1	-	-	TGTGCCACAGTGACAGGGAACACTGAAGCTTTCTTT	CATVTGNTEAFF
TRBV5-5	TRBJ1-1	-	TRBD1	TGTGCCAGCAGCCGGGGACAGACTGGAGAAGCTTTCTTT	CASSRGQTGEAFF
TRBV25-1	TRBJ2-6	-	TRBD1	TGTGCCAGCAACGATGGTACCCAGGGGGCGCCAGGGGCCAACGTCCTGACTTTC	CASNDGTQGAPGANVLTF
TRBV28	TRBJ2-7	-	-	TGTGCCAGCAGTCAGGAGGGCTACGAGCAGTACTTC	CASSQEGYEQYF
TRBV30	TRBJ2-1	once	TRBD2	TGTGCCTGTAAATCTAGCGGCTACTCCTACAATGAGCAGTTCTTC	CACKSSGYSYNEQFF
TRBV12-3/TRBV12-4	TRBJ2-7	once	-	TGTGCCAGCAGTCCACAATCCTACGAGCAGTACTTC	CASSPQSYEQYF
TRBV12-5	TRBJ2-3	-	-	TGTGCTAGTGGTTTGGGAGGACAGACCGGCACAGATACGCAGTATTTT	CASGLGGQTGTDTQYF
TRBV28	TRBJ1-1	-	-	TGTGCCAGCAGTTTGGGAAGCCTGAGGGACACTGAAGCTTTCTTT	CASSLGSLRDTEAFF
TRBV3-1/TRBV3-2	TRBJ1-1	once	-	TGTGCCAGCAGCCAAGTTCAGGGGCGAACTGAAGCTTTCTTT	CASSQVQGRTEAFF
TRBV5-1	TRBJ2-7	few	-	TGCGCCAGCAGCCCGAGACAGTTTTTGGAGCAGTACTTC	CASSPRQFLEQYF
TRBV5-1	TRBJ2-2	-	-	TGCGCCAGCAGCTTACAGGGCGGCGGGGAGCTGTTTTTT	CASSLQGGGELFF
TRBV6-5	TRBJ1-6	-	TRBD1	TGTGCCAGCAGTTACAGACAGGGCCATAATTCACCCCTCCACTTT	CASSYRQGHNSPLHF
TRBV30	TRBJ2-3	-	-	TGTGCCTGGAGGAGGAGAAGCACAGATACGCAGTATTTT	CAWRRRSTDTQYF
TRBV11-2	TRBJ2-5	-	TRBD2	TGTGCCAGCAGCTTAGCTAGCGGGAGAGGCGAGACCCAGTACTTC	CASSLASGRGETQYF
TRBV3-1/TRBV3-2	TRBJ2-7	-	TRBD2	TGTGCCAGCAGCCAAGACGGGGTTAGCGGGAGGGCCGGACACGAGCAGTACTTC	CASSQDGVSGRAGHEQYF
TRBV3-1/TRBV3-2	TRBJ1-1	-	TRBD1	TGTGCCAGCAGCCAATCCGGGACAGAGAACACTGAAGCTTTCTTT	CASSQSGTENTEAFF
TRBV5-4	TRBJ2-3	-	TRBD2	TGTGCCAGCAGCTTGGCGGGAGGCCCCACAGATACGCAGTATTTT	CASSLAGGPTDTQYF
TRBV18	TRBJ1-5	-	-	TGTGCCAGCTCACCACCCAATGATCAGCCCCAGCATTTT	CASSPPNDQPQHF
TRBV7-6	TRBJ2-5	-	TRBD2	TGTGCCAGCAGCGGCTTAGCGGGGGGGGCGGAGACCCAGTACTTC	CASSGLAGGAETQYF